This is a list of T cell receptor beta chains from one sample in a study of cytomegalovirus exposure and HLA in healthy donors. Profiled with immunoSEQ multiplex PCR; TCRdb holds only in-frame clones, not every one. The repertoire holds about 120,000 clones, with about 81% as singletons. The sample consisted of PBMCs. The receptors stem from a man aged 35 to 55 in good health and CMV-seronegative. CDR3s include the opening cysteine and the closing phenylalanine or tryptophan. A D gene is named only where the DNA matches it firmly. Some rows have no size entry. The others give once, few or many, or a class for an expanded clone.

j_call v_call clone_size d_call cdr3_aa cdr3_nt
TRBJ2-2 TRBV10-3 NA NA CAISESTVGTGELFF TGTGCCATCAGTGAGTCGACAGTAGGAACCGGGGAGCTGTTTTTT
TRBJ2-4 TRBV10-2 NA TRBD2 CASNVGLDKNIQYF TGCGCCAGCAACGTCGGACTAGACAAAAACATTCAGTACTTC
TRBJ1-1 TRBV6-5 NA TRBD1 CASSYDRENTEAFF TGTGCCAGCAGTTACGACAGGGAAAACACTGAAGCTTTCTTT
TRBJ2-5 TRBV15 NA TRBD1 CATADRVKETQYF TGTGCCACCGCCGACAGGGTAAAAGAGACCCAGTACTTC
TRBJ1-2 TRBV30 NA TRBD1 CAWSGTANYGYTF TGTGCTTGGAGCGGGACAGCCAACTATGGCTACACCTTC
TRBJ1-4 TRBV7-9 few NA CASSSREGNEKLFF TGTGCCAGCAGCTCCCGGGAGGGTAATGAAAAACTGTTTTTT
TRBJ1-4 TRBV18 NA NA CASSPSFPGEKLFF TGTGCCAGCTCACCAAGCTTCCCAGGGGAAAAACTGTTTTTT
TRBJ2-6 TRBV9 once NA CASTSGANVLTF TGTGCCAGCACTTCTGGGGCCAACGTCCTGACTTTC
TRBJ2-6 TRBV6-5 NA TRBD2 CASGTRSGANGLTF TGTGCCAGCGGGACTAGGTCTGGGGCCAACGGCCTGACTTTC
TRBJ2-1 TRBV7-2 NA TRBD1 CASSLGGQGYEQFF TGTGCCAGCAGCTTAGGGGGACAGGGCTATGAGCAGTTCTTC
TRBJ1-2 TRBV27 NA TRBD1 CASSLIGGTGSYGYTF TGTGCCAGCAGTTTAATCGGGGGGACAGGGAGCTATGGCTACACCTTC
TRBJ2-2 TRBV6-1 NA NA CASSQLADTGELFF TGTGCCAGCAGCCAATTAGCGGACACCGGGGAGCTGTTTTTT
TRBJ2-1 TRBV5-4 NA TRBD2 CASSPLAGGLLEQFF TGTGCCAGCAGCCCCTTAGCGGGGGGGCTTCTTGAGCAGTTCTTC
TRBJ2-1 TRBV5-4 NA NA CASSLVGDKDNEQFF TGTGCCAGCAGCTTGGTGGGGGACAAGGACAATGAGCAGTTCTTC
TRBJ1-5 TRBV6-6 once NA CASNPAPGGARQPQHF TGTGCCAGCAACCCGGCGCCAGGAGGGGCGCGTCAGCCCCAGCATTTT
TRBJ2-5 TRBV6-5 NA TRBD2 CASRSSGQETQYF TGTGCCAGCAGGTCTAGCGGACAAGAGACCCAGTACTTC
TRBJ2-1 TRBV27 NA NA CASSLLAGEQFF TGTGCCAGCAGTTTACTGGCGGGCGAGCAGTTCTTC
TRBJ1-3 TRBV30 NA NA CAWSVGGSGNTIYF TGTGCCTGGAGTGTAGGAGGCTCTGGAAACACCATATATTTT
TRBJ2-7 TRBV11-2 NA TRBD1 CASSRAPGQGYEQYF TGTGCCAGCAGCCGGGCCCCCGGACAGGGATACGAGCAGTACTTC
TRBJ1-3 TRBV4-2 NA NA CASSQGEGISGNTIYF TGTGCCAGCAGCCAAGGGGAGGGCATCTCTGGAAACACCATATATTTT
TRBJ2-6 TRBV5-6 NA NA CASSLNSGANGLTF TGTGCCAGCAGCTTGAACTCTGGGGCCAACGGCCTGACTTTC
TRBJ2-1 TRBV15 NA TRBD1 CATSRGDRSDNEQFF TGTGCCACCAGCAGAGGGGACAGGTCGGACAATGAGCAGTTCTTC
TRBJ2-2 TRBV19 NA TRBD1 CASSIQGAAAGELFF TGTGCCAGTAGTATACAGGGGGCAGCGGCCGGGGAGCTGTTTTTT
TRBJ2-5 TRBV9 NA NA CASSVSNSRQETQYF TGTGCCAGCAGCGTATCTAATTCTAGACAAGAGACCCAGTACTTC
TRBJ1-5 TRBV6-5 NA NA CASSSQGRQPQHF TGTGCCAGCAGTTCACAGGGCCGGCAGCCCCAGCATTTT
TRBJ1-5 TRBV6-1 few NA CASSESVQPQHF TGTGCCAGCAGTGAAAGCGTTCAGCCCCAGCATTTT
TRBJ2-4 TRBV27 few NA CASSPGAKNIQYF TGTGCCAGCAGTCCGGGGGCCAAAAACATTCAGTACTTC
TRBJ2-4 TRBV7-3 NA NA CASSLSRLAKNIQYF TGTGCCAGCAGCCTAAGCAGGCTAGCCAAAAACATTCAGTACTTC
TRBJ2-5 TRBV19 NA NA CASSMIQVEETQYF TGTGCCAGTAGTATGATACAGGTCGAGGAGACCCAGTACTTC
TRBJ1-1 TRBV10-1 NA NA CASSEPQKNRGFEAFF TGCGCCAGCAGTGAGCCCCAAAAGAATCGGGGGTTTGAAGCTTTCTTT
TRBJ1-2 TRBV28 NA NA CASSSTAFYGYTF TGTGCCAGCAGCTCGACAGCTTTCTATGGCTACACCTTC
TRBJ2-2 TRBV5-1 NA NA CASSLAADSGTGELFF TGCGCCAGCAGCTTGGCGGCAGATTCGGGCACCGGGGAGCTGTTTTTT
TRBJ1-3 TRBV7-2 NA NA CASSLEGVSGNTIYF TGTGCCAGCAGCTTAGAGGGGGTATCTGGAAACACCATATATTTT
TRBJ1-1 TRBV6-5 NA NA CASRVTANTEAFF TGTGCCAGCAGAGTCACAGCGAACACTGAAGCTTTCTTT
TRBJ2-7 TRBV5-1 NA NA CASSLQESYEQYF TGCGCCAGCAGCTTACAGGAGTCTTACGAGCAGTACTTC
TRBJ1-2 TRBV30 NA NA CAWSVPGTYGYTF TGTGCCTGGAGTGTACCCGGGACATATGGCTACACCTTC
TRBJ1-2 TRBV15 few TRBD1 CATSRGPGQKHYGYTF TGTGCCACCAGCAGAGGACCGGGACAGAAGCACTATGGCTACACCTTC
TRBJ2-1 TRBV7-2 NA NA CASSFGLEIYNEQFF TGTGCCAGCAGCTTCGGACTTGAGATTTACAATGAGCAGTTCTTC
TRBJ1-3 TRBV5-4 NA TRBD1 CASSRTGLGNTIYF TGTGCCAGCAGCAGGACAGGGTTAGGAAACACCATATATTTT
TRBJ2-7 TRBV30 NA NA CAWTRQERYEQYF TGTGCCTGGACCCGACAGGAGCGCTACGAGCAGTACTTC
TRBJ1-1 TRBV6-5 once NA CASTRGGITEAFF TGTGCCAGCACCCGGGGAGGGATAACTGAAGCTTTCTTT
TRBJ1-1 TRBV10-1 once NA CASSRTVNTEAFF TGCGCCAGCAGCAGAACAGTCAACACTGAAGCTTTCTTT
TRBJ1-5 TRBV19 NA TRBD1 CASSKTGAVQPQHF TGTGCCAGTAGTAAAACAGGGGCGGTTCAGCCCCAGCATTTT
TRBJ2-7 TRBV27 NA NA CASSFGGTYEQYF TGTGCCAGCAGTTTCGGGGGTACCTACGAGCAGTACTTC
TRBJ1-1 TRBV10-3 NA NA CAIGAGGSAEAFF TGTGCCATCGGGGCGGGGGGTTCCGCTGAAGCTTTCTTT
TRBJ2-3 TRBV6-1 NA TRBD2 CASSEALLAGGTDAQYF TGTGCCAGCAGTGAAGCGCTCTTAGCGGGGGGCACAGATGCGCAGTATTTT
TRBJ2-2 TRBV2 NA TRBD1 CASSSQGANTGELFF TGTGCCAGCAGTTCTCAGGGGGCCAACACCGGGGAGCTGTTTTTT
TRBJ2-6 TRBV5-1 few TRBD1 CASSLELGQGSGANGLTF TGCGCCAGCAGCTTGGAACTGGGACAGGGCTCTGGGGCCAACGGCCTGACTTTC
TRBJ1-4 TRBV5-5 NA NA CASSFRVTNEKLFF TGTGCCAGCAGCTTCAGGGTTACTAATGAAAAACTGTTTTTT
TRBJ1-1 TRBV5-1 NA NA CASSLGWGDGTEAFF TGCGCCAGCAGCTTGGGTTGGGGGGATGGCACTGAAGCTTTCTTT
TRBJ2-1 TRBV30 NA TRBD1 CAWRGDREEFF TGTGCCTGGAGGGGGGACAGGGAAGAATTCTTC
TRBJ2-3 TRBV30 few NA CASEGAFTDTQYF TGTGCCTCGGAGGGGGCCTTCACAGATACGCAGTATTTT
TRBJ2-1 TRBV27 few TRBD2 CASSLYRSGGNEQFF TGTGCCAGCAGTTTATATCGGAGCGGGGGCAATGAGCAGTTCTTC